This T cell receptor (beta chain) was captured in a study of T cells expressing NK-cell markers. General study findings and limits: Dominant NKG2C+ clonotypes accounted for about 1.0-8% of CD8+ T cells in six donors. Whether expanded NKG2C-expressing T cell clones recognize HCMV is unknown.

Comment on this clonotype: What it recognizes is unknown.

There are 12 residues in the CDR3. Germline V lookup: CDR1 MNHEY, CDR2 SMNVEV (reference sequence). Reanalyzing the 5' RACE reads, TCRdb keeps one entry per CDR3 protein, without DNA. The specimen's table records about 460,000 distinct CDR3 sequences. V and J are TRBV27 and TRBJ2-1. Sequencing input: blood T cells: a sorted CD56 or NKG2C T cell subset, CD4+ or CD8+ T cells, or bulk PBMC T cells (not recorded which). The TCR sequence derives from a woman between 45 and 60 years old in good health. The CDR3 is CASSRNLNEQFF.